The 25 T cell receptor beta chains below all came from one sample that was sequenced in a study of T cell repertoires in cytomegalovirus infection. TCRdb re-called the reads with MiXCR, one entry per CDR3 protein. There are roughly 300,000 distinct CDR3 sequences in the sample; approximately 9.5% occur only once, and approximately 4.7% lies in the top ten. Sequencing was carried out using PBMCs. These receptors were taken from a human donor in good health (CMV status not recorded). Some clones in this sample may be carry-over from other donors' samples.

This clonotype was counted many times. The chain combines TRBV6-1 with TRBJ1-2; TRBD1 might be the D (6 bases). Germline V lookup: CDR1 MNHNS, CDR2 SASEGT. The V end lost 5 bases, the J end lost 5 bases, and 9 bases lay between the germline ends. This CDR3 contains 12 residues. This CDR3 reads CASSPGHYGYTF. Written as DNA, the CDR3 is TGTGCCAGCAGTCCGGGACATTATGGCTACACCTTC.

This clonotype has a count of ten or more. CDR3 DNA: TGCAGTGCTCCCTCCCCGGGACAGGGAGGCACTGAAGCTTTCTTT. Translated: CSAPSPGQGGTEAFF. The rearrangement uses TRBV20-1 and TRBJ1-1; TRBD1 matches at 9 bases. The CDR3 is made up of 15 amino acids. Trimming at V came to 5 bases and at J to 4 bases, leaving 11 bases not matched to a gene. Germline V CDR1 and CDR2: DFQATT, SNEGSKA (reference sequence).

This clonotype showed up just a few times. The chain recombines TRBV6-5 with TRBJ2-7; D not resolved. The V end lost 0 bases, the J end lost 3 bases, and 12 bases lay between the germline ends. Germline V gene data show CDR1 as MNHEY and CDR2 as SVGAGI. The CDR3 is made up of 15 amino acids. The CDR3 DNA reads TGTGCCAGCAGTTACTCAGGAGATCCCAGCTACGAGCAGTACTTC. Residues: CASSYSGDPSYEQYF.

This clonotype was counted a few times. The chain employs TRBV28 and TRBJ2-2; 12 bases map to TRBD2. The germline V gene has CDR1 MDHEN and CDR2 SYDVKM. V shed 7 bases, J shed 6 bases, and the junction held 9 bases outside the gene matches. The CDR3 spans 16 residues. The CDR3 DNA reads TGTGCCAGCACCACCGGACTAGCGGGATGGGCCGGGGAGCTGTTTTTT. Protein: CASTTGLAGWAGELFF.

This clonotype was recorded at least ten times. CDR3 sequence (DNA): TGTGCCAGCAGCTCGGGACTCATAAACTATGGCTACACCTTC. Its protein is CASSSGLINYGYTF. The chain links TRBV11-1 to TRBJ1-2; possible D gene TRBD1, 5 bases. The V gene's germline CDR1 is SGHAT and CDR2 FQDESV (reference sequence). The germline V and J ends were trimmed by 4 bases and 2 bases, with 11 bases remaining between them. CDR3 length: 14 amino acids.

The sample holds many counts of this clonotype. CDR3 DNA sequence: TGTGCCAGCAGCAGACGTCCGGACCCGAACTATGGCTACACCTTC. This encodes CASSRRPDPNYGYTF. The rearrangement links TRBV7-2 to TRBJ1-2, with D unresolved. Per germline, CDR1 SGHTA and CDR2 FQGNSA. The V and J ends lost 5 bases and 2 bases respectively, with 15 bases between them. The length of the CDR3 is 15 residues.

This chain links TRBV28 with TRBJ2-7; TRBD2 might be the D (5 bases). Trimming removed 3 bases from V and 10 bases from J, with 16 bases in between. This CDR3 has 13 amino acids. Germline CDR1 and CDR2: MDHEN and SYDVKM. The CDR3 spells CASSFQLRGLQYF. DNA of the CDR3: TGTGCCAGCAGTTTCCAACTCCGGGGTCTCCAGTACTTC.

The chain uses TRBV7-3 and TRBJ2-5, with TRBD1 identical over 8 bases. The V segment lost 0 bases and the J segment 7 bases; nucleotides outside the gene matches: 13. This CDR3 region has 17 residues. Germline values: CDR1 SGHTA, CDR2 FQGTGA. The CDR3 is CASSLTVVGQGAGTQYF. CDR3 DNA sequence: TGTGCCAGCAGCTTAACGGTTGTTGGGCAGGGGGCAGGGACCCAGTACTTC.

The sample holds a few counts of this clonotype. The chain uses TRBV5-4 and TRBJ1-3; D call uncertain. The CDR3 spans 14 residues. Germline assignment: CDR1 SGHNT and CDR2 YYREEE (reference sequence). V was cut by 0 bases and J by 0 bases, with 4 bases left in between. The CDR3 nucleotides are TGTGCCAGCAGCTTGGAGCCCTCTGGAAACACCATATATTTT. Translating it yields CASSLEPSGNTIYF.

Only one count was recorded for this clonotype. One base away lies a much larger clone, so this may be a sequencing read error. J is TRBJ2-7 and V is TRBV7-2; D might be TRBD2 (5 bases). CDR3 length: 14 residues. CDR1 is SGHTA, CDR2 FQGNSA, per germline. The CDR3 DNA reads TGTGCCAGCAGCTCATCGGACTTTGCCTACGTGCAGTACTTC. As protein: CASSSSDFAYVQYF.

This clonotype was seen a handful of times. A read error may produce the germline difference seen at one junction end. V is TRBV18 and J is TRBJ1-2; TRBD1 aligns across 12 bases. Germline assignment: CDR1 KGHSH and CDR2 LQKENI. CDR3 length: 12 residues. The CDR3 is CASSRDRGPSSF. CDR3 coding DNA: TGTGCCAGCTCACGGGACAGGGGGCCATCTTCCTTC. Complete variable domain (other parts from reference TRBV18 and TRBJ1-2): NAGVMQNPRHLVRRRGQEARLRCSPMKGHSHVYWYRQLPEEGLKFMVYLQKENIIDESGMPKERFSAEFPKEGPSILRIQQVVRGDSAAYFCASSRDRGPSSFGSGTRLTVV.

The CDR3 DNA reads TGCAGTGCTTCGACTAGCGGGAGACTATACAATGAGCAGTTCTTC. Amino acid sequence: CSASTSGRLYNEQFF. The V gene is TRBV20-1, the J gene TRBJ2-1; 12 bases are shared with TRBD2. The CDR3 is 15 residues long. Trimming at V came to 5 bases and at J to 4 bases, leaving 6 bases not matched to a gene. Germline values: CDR1 DFQATT, CDR2 SNEGSKA (reference sequence).

This clonotype was counted between two and nine times. The chain links TRBV7-9 to TRBJ1-5, with a tentative D call TRBD1 (5 bases). Germline V gene data show CDR1 as SEHNR and CDR2 as FQNEAQ (reference sequence). The CDR3 contains 12 residues. Trimming stripped 5 bases from V and 7 bases from J, with 9 bases between. DNA for the CDR3: TGTGCCAGCAGCCATGGGGACCAGCCCCAGCATTTT. It is translated as CASSHGDQPQHF.

The chain carries TRBV28 and TRBJ1-1; D may be TRBD1 (5 bases). Germline V gene sequence: CDR1 MDHEN, CDR2 SYDVKM. This CDR3 is 13 amino acids long. Trimming shortened V by 7 bases and J by 2 bases, and 11 bases separated the two germline ends. The CDR3 nucleotides are TGTGCCAGCATCGGGACGGCAAACACTGAAGCTTTCTTT. Its translation: CASIGTANTEAFF.

This clonotype was observed a few times. This chain joins TRBV20-1 and TRBJ1-1; 8 bases line up with TRBD1. Germline CDR1 and CDR2: DFQATT and SNEGSKA (reference sequence). The CDR3 is 15 amino acids. V trimming: 0 bases; J trimming: 4 bases; junction bases outside the gene matches: 7. Written as DNA, the CDR3 is TGCAGTGCTAGAGACAGGGGGCGCTTAACCACTGAAGCTTTCTTT. It specifies CSARDRGRLTTEAFF.

The CDR3 DNA is TGTGCCAGCGTACAGGGGGCCCCTGGGGCCAACGTCCTGACTTTC. Its translation is CASVQGAPGANVLTF. The V and J genes are TRBV4-2 and TRBJ2-6; 9 nucleotides line up with TRBD1. The CDR3 contains 15 residues. Germline V CDR1 and CDR2: LGHNA, YNFKEQ. V dropped 8 bases and J dropped 2; count of bases not matched to a gene: 4.

Notes on this clonotype: This may be a read error: a much more frequent sequence differs by one nucleotide. The chain carries TRBV7-9 and TRBJ2-7; D not resolved. V was clipped by 5 bases and J by 2 bases, with 7 bases between them. The germline gives CDR1 SEHNR, CDR2 FQNEAQ (reference sequence). CDR3 size: 12 residues. CDR3 nucleotide sequence: TGTGCCAGCAGCGCTAAGCCCTACGAGCAGTACTTC. Amino acids: CASSAKPYEQYF.

The table lists this clonotype with many counts. CDR3 in amino acids: CASSWGQPGELFF. CDR3 sequence (DNA): TGTGCCAGCAGTTGGGGACAGCCCGGGGAGCTGTTTTTT. The gene calls are TRBV27 and TRBJ2-2, with 7 positions matching TRBD1. After removal of 4 bases from V and 6 bases from J, the junction contained 2 bases not matched to a gene. The V gene's germline CDR1 is MNHEY and CDR2 SMNVEV (reference sequence). The CDR3 is 13 residues long.

This clonotype has a count of ten or more. The chain is built from TRBV2 and TRBJ1-5; no clear D gene. This CDR3 contains 13 residues. Trimming took off 7 bases at V and 5 bases at J, with 12 bases between the two ends. Germline values: CDR1 SNHLY, CDR2 FYNNEI. CDR3 in amino acids: CASKQVVHQPQHF. The CDR3 nucleotides are TGTGCCAGCAAGCAGGTTGTACATCAGCCCCAGCATTTT. The whole variable domain, filled in from reference TRBV2 and TRBJ1-5, reads EPEVTQTPSHQVTQMGQEVILRCVPISNHLYFYWYRQILGQKVEFLVSFYNNEISEKSEIFDDQFSVERPDGSNFTLKIRSTKLEDSAMYFCASKQVVHQPQHFGDGTRLSIL.

This clonotype was detected a few times. The CDR3 DNA reads as TGTGCCAGCACCCCGGACAGGGCCTATGGCTACACCTTC. It translates to CASTPDRAYGYTF. V gene TRBV7-2 combines with J gene TRBJ1-2; 8 bases are a match to TRBD1. The junction had 5 bases not matched to a gene; V was cut back by 7 bases and J by 4 bases. Germline V CDR1 and CDR2: SGHTA, FQGNSA. The CDR3 extends over 13 amino acids.

At least ten counts were recorded for this clonotype. The CDR3 bases are TGTGCCAGCAGCCGTACAGGGGGCAGAAATGAAAAACTGTTTTTT. Translating gives CASSRTGGRNEKLFF. The chain combines TRBV7-2 with TRBJ1-4; TRBD1 matches at 9 bases. Germline trimming cut 5 bases from V and 5 bases from J; bases unmatched to any gene: 6. This CDR3 region has 15 residues. The germline V gene encodes CDR1 SGHTA and CDR2 FQGNSA.

This clonotype turned up a few times. The chain employs TRBV12-3 or TRBV12-4 and TRBJ2-7, with D possibly being TRBD1 (5 bases). Trimming removed 2 bases from V and 0 bases from J, with 17 bases in between. The CDR3 length is 17 residues. Written as DNA, the CDR3 is TGTGCCAGCAGTTTATTATTGGGGCAGACGGGCTCCTACGAGCAGTACTTC. Translated, it gives CASSLLLGQTGSYEQYF.

This chain connects TRBV7-2 to TRBJ2-1; D is undetermined. V gave up 0 bases and J gave up 0 bases, with 9 bases separating them. CDR1 SGHTA and CDR2 FQGNSA come from the germline V gene. The CDR3 contains 16 residues. For the CDR3, the DNA is TGTGCCAGCAGCTTAGCGGGTGTTTCCTCCTACAATGAGCAGTTCTTC. Protein: CASSLAGVSSYNEQFF.

The rearrangement joins TRBV7-2 to TRBJ2-3; maybe TRBD2 (6 bases). CDR3 length equals 13 residues. V gave up 10 bases and J gave up 2 bases, with 13 bases separating them. Per the germline V gene, CDR1 is SGHTA and CDR2 is FQGNSA. The CDR3 coding sequence is TGTGCCACCCACGGGGGTTTCACAGATACGCAGTATTTT. This gives the protein CATHGGFTDTQYF.

This clonotype was counted a few times. The chain is built from TRBV25-1 and TRBJ2-3, with D perhaps matching TRBD2 (5 bases). Germline V lookup: CDR1 MGHDK, CDR2 SYGVNS. The CDR3 sequence is 15 residues long. Trimming removed 6 bases from V and 5 bases from J, with 18 bases in between. The CDR3 sequence is CASSEQRFGIDTQYF. The CDR3 region has the DNA TGTGCCAGCAGCGAACAGCGGTTTGGAATAGATACGCAGTATTTT.